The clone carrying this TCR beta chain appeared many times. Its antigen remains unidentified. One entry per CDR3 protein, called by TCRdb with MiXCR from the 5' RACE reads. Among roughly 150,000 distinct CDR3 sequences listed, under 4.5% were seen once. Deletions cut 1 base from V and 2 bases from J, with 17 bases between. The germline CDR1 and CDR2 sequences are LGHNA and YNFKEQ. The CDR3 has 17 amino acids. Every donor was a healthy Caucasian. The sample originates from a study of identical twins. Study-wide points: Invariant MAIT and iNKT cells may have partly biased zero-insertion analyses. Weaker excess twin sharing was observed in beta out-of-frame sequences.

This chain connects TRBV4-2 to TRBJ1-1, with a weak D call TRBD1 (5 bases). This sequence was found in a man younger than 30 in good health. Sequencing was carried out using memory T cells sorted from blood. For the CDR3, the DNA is TGTGCCAGCAGCCAAGCCATCCATGGGGGAGGAAACACTGAAGCTTTCTTT. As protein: CASSQAIHGGGNTEAFF.